This is a list of T cell receptor beta chains from one sample in a study of blood T cells in healthy people across ages. Using its own MiXCR run on the 5' RACE reads, TCRdb lists one record per CDR3 protein. The table includes some 860,000 distinct CDR3 sequences, about 56% detected once. Sequenced sample: blood. The origin of the receptors is a man in his forties or fifties in good health. Both conserved end residues are part of each CDR3. A D gene is named only where the DNA matches it firmly. Clone size is stated in some rows and not others, as once, few, many or a class when expanded.

v_gene: TRBV12-3/TRBV12-4
d_gene: TRBD1
j_gene: TRBJ1-2
abundance: .
CDR3aa: CASRMGTVGLYGYTF
CDR3nt: TGTGCCAGCAGGATGGGGACAGTGGGGCTTTATGGCTACACCTTC

v_gene: TRBV29-1
d_gene: TRBD2
j_gene: TRBJ2-2
abundance: .
CDR3aa: CSVLASGRAANTGELFF
CDR3nt: TGCAGCGTTTTGGCTAGCGGGAGGGCCGCGAACACCGGGGAGCTGTTTTTT

v_gene: TRBV20-1
d_gene: TRBD2
j_gene: TRBJ2-1
abundance: .
CDR3aa: CSATVRPTSGRLYNEQFF
CDR3nt: TGCAGTGCTACCGTTCGCCCGACTAGCGGGAGGCTCTACAATGAGCAGTTCTTC

v_gene: TRBV27
d_gene: .
j_gene: TRBJ2-3
abundance: .
CDR3aa: CASSLMANTDTQYF
CDR3nt: TGTGCCAGCAGTTTAATGGCTAACACAGATACGCAGTATTTT

v_gene: TRBV7-6
d_gene: .
j_gene: TRBJ1-1
abundance: few
CDR3aa: CASSLTDSGTEAFF
CDR3nt: TGTGCCAGCAGCTTGACAGATAGTGGAACTGAAGCTTTCTTT

v_gene: TRBV28
d_gene: TRBD1
j_gene: TRBJ2-1
abundance: .
CDR3aa: CASSFLTGKASEQFF
CDR3nt: TGTGCCAGCAGTTTTTTGACAGGGAAGGCTTCTGAGCAGTTCTTC

v_gene: TRBV14
d_gene: TRBD1
j_gene: TRBJ1-1
abundance: .
CDR3aa: CASSHGDRKNTEAFF
CDR3nt: TGTGCCAGCAGCCATGGGGACAGAAAGAACACTGAAGCTTTCTTT

v_gene: TRBV7-2
d_gene: TRBD1
j_gene: TRBJ1-2
abundance: .
CDR3aa: CASSLDAGQGNYGYTF
CDR3nt: TGTGCCAGCAGCTTAGACGCGGGACAGGGTAACTATGGCTACACCTTC

v_gene: TRBV6-2/TRBV6-3
d_gene: .
j_gene: TRBJ1-1
abundance: few
CDR3aa: CASRSYKGENTEAFF
CDR3nt: TGTGCCAGCAGGAGCTATAAGGGGGAGAACACTGAAGCTTTCTTT

v_gene: TRBV9
d_gene: .
j_gene: TRBJ1-2
abundance: many
CDR3aa: CASSLLGDGYTF
CDR3nt: TGTGCCAGCAGCCTTTTGGGGGACGGCTACACCTTC

v_gene: TRBV20-1
d_gene: TRBD1
j_gene: TRBJ2-1
abundance: few
CDR3aa: CSARLPGQGTSNEQFF
CDR3nt: TGCAGTGCTAGGCTCCCCGGACAGGGAACCTCCAATGAGCAGTTCTTC

v_gene: TRBV14
d_gene: .
j_gene: TRBJ2-1
abundance: many
CDR3aa: CASSQGRLGNEQFF
CDR3nt: TGTGCCAGCAGCCAAGGGCGACTCGGCAATGAGCAGTTCTTC

v_gene: TRBV3-1
d_gene: .
j_gene: TRBJ2-4
abundance: .
CDR3aa: CASSPYVWATLAKNIQYF
CDR3nt: TGTGCCAGCAGCCCATACGTCTGGGCGACGCTAGCCAAAAACATTCAGTACTTC